This T cell receptor (beta chain) was identified during a study of T-cell reconstitution after alpha-beta-depleted transplantation in children. The TCRbeta library incorporated unique molecular identifiers. TCRdb analysed the PCR reads with MiXCR anew, one entry per CDR3 protein. This table holds 640,000 or so distinct CDR3 sequences, roughly 17% found once. Germline lookup yields CDR1 SGHTA and CDR2 FQGNSA. This CDR3 is built from 14 residues. V was trimmed by 8 bases and J by 2 bases, leaving 14 bases between them. This clonotype was found many times. This chain links TRBV7-2 with TRBJ2-3, with D perhaps matching TRBD1 (6 bases). The sequence was obtained from a human donor who donated a stem cell graft to a child with acute myeloid leukemia. This material consisted of PBMCs from the stem cell graft donor, taken from the stem cell graft. In nucleotides, the CDR3 is TGTGCCAGCGCGCCGGACAGCCTCACAGATACGCAGTATTTT. Amino acids: CASAPDSLTDTQYF.